The source of this T cell receptor beta chain is a study of T-cell memory formation after mild COVID-19. As for the study in general: TCR clusters were largely donor specific.

Notes on the study in general: Memory cells collected pre-infection included some clones that later responded, suggesting cross-reactive memory joined. Clones that contracted from day 15 to 85 had balanced CD4/CD8; later expanders were CD4+ biased.

V gave up 4 bases and J gave up 9 bases, with 15 bases separating them. The germline V gene has CDR1 MGHRA and CDR2 YSYEKL. The CDR3 is made up of 13 amino acids. From the 5' RACE reads, TCRdb called clonotypes with MiXCR, one entry per CDR3 protein. The data contain hundreds of thousands of distinct CDR3 sequences, less than 25% of them singletons. As to this clonotype: The antigen is unknown.

The source of this sequence is an adult woman who had mild COVID-19 (a few samples of this study predate the infection). Cell type and time point are not known. The V call is TRBV4-1, the J call TRBJ1-2; no clear D. The sequencing sample was made of PBMCs or a T cell subset sorted from them (not recorded which). The CDR3 protein is CASSLSDLGRYTF. CDR3 nucleotide sequence: TGCGCCAGCAGCCTCTCCGACCTAGGACGCTACACCTTC.